This T cell receptor beta chain was obtained from a study of cytomegalovirus exposure and HLA in healthy donors. Study observations and caveats: Under in vitro conditions, a few CMV-associated chains were confirmed as specific for CMV antigens. Accounts indicate the classifier identified cytomegalovirus status with strong specificity and sensitivity. Listed as cytomegalovirus-associated were over 150 TCR beta chains.

Germline CDR1 is LGHNA and CDR2 is YNFKEQ. The CDR3 extends over 16 amino acids. Trimming took 0 bases from V and 5 from J; bases not matched to a gene: 5. Concerning this clone itself: Its cognate antigen is unknown.

Method: immunoSEQ multiplex PCR; TCRdb's copy keeps in-frame clones and lacks some. The sample consists of 100,000 to 150,000 clones, 89% of them appearing once. The donors were members of the validation cohort, which comprised 120 subjects and was separate from the first cohort of fewer than 700 subjects. Material: PBMCs. The rearrangement joins TRBV4-2 to TRBJ2-1, with 9 bases fitting TRBD2. The clonotype originates from a woman between 18 and 29 years old in good health and CMV-seronegative. The CDR3 reads CASSQESSGNHNEQFF. The CDR3 DNA follows: TGTGCCAGCAGCCAAGAGTCTAGCGGGAATCACAATGAGCAGTTCTTC.